Detailed here is one TCR beta chain. Its antigen remains unidentified. The germline V and J ends were trimmed by 1 base and 12 bases, with 13 bases remaining between them. The CDR3 has 13 residues. Germline CDR1 reads DFQATT; CDR2 reads SNEGSKA (reference sequence). Scientists made TCR beta libraries using quantitative 5'-RACE with molecular barcodes. Each CDR3 protein is one row after TCRdb ran MiXCR on the 5' RACE reads. The sample contains about 800,000 distinct CDR3 sequences, approximately 10% of which appear only once. This sample stems from a study of CD8 T cells in ankylosing spondylitis. Study-level findings and limits: Blood of patients with ankylosing spondylitis appeared to be characterized by a TCR beta motif of fewer than 10 highly homologous variants.

The sequence was obtained from a male donor with ankylosing spondylitis. This rearrangement joins TRBV20-1 to TRBJ1-6, with D perhaps TRBD1 (5 bases). The sequenced material came from blood, either unsorted or a sorted T cell fraction (not recorded which). CDR3 in amino acids: CSARVGGKGPLHF. CDR3 DNA sequence: TGCAGTGCTAGAGTGGGGGGGAAAGGACCCCTCCACTTT.